This TCR beta chain appears in the sequencing data of a study of T cells in Graves' hyperthyroidism and ophthalmopathy (dated by TCRdb to between 2018 and 2021). Study-wide context: Peripheral blood was sampled at the time of initial diagnosis, prior to any treatment. An independent validation cohort of around 19 hyperthyroidism patients and approximately 15 patients who later progressed to ophthalmopathy tested prospective prediction of ophthalmopathy. The paper reports TCR Vbeta CDR3 sequencing of 140 or so peripheral blood samples: around 45 ophthalmopathy, around 80 hyperthyroidism and roughly 17 progressor patients. In more than 5 Graves' hyperthyroidism patients, the study also compared T-cell repertoires from thyroid tissue with T-cell repertoires from blood. For training and testing, the 100 or so patients in the discovery cohort were randomly divided in a 7:3 ratio. After blood sampling, hyperthyroidism patients were treated with methimazole at a starting dose of 30 mg daily, and ophthalmopathy patients were treated with high-dose intravenous methylprednisolone. To identify TCR V-J signatures that set the groups apart, the researchers used a discovery cohort of more than 95 patients, made up of 40 to 45 with Graves' ophthalmopathy and about 59 with stable Graves' hyperthyroidism. Points the paper makes about the study in general: A model built on a 13 V-J signature distinguished ophthalmopathy from stable hyperthyroidism, reaching 87.88% sensitivity and 81% to 83% specificity in cross-validation and 80%/75% in testing. Sample size was not statistically predetermined, and investigators were not blinded to group allocation. Most expanded thyroid clonotypes (frequency above 0.001) were also detected in blood, a finding suggesting that blood repertoires may reflect thyroid immune responses. In validation, the model predicted progression to ophthalmopathy a median of roughly 6.5 months before onset, with roughly 68% sensitivity and about 72% specificity.

Reading the germline V gene gives CDR1 LGHNA and CDR2 YNFKEQ. Spanning cysteine to phenylalanine, the CDR3 consists of 14 amino acids. Just CDR3 DNA is preserved here, 42 bases in frame from base 1. Trimming removed 3 bases from V and 8 bases from J; the gene matches leave 7 bases unexplained. This clonotype was found many times. Its cognate antigen has yet to be identified. One base away there is no much larger clone; base qualities are not given. Stable Graves' hyperthyroidism was defined as the absence of progression to ophthalmopathy over 18 months of follow-up. The hyperthyroidism patients were between 18 and 65 years old and newly diagnosed, with a disease duration of less than 2 months. Patients with uncontrolled infections, other autoimmune diseases, pregnancy or lactation were excluded. Diagnoses were established on the basis of clinical symptoms, serum thyroxine and TRAb, thyroid ultrasound, and orbital computed tomography. PBMCs were separated from roughly 10 ml of fresh peripheral blood using Ficoll-Paque density gradient centrifugation. Total RNA was extracted using Trizol reagent, and RNA quality was assessed on an Agilent 2100 Bioanalyzer.

The TCR beta CDR3 regions were amplified from the RNA transcripts. For the first round of RT-PCR on the TCR CDR3, the HTBI primer set was used together with the Qiagen OneStep RT-PCR kit. The libraries were constructed in a second round of multiplex PCR and then size-selected and purified. The libraries were sequenced on an Illumina HiSeq2000 using paired-end 100 bp reads. Regarding the original processing steps: SOAPnuke was used to process the raw data, throwing out any read that contained adapters or uncalled bases, had a mean Phred below 15, or lacked an exact constant-primer or identifier match. High-quality paired reads were merged using COPE v1.2.5, and each unique nucleotide sequence was defined as a clonotype. Clonotypes were aligned to IMGT TRBV, TRBD and TRBJ reference segments using MiTCR v1.1. The analysis was restricted to V-J combinations with a frequency above 0.0001, which together covered roughly 99% of the repertoires. The TCS score was defined as F50 (clonal expansion) divided by E x V (chaos), with BLOSUM62-based TCRdist calculated between CDR3 peptides within each V-J. Welch's t-statistics and random forest reduced roughly 530 V-J features to 10 to 15, which were used in a naive Bayes classifier (R e1071). TCRdb itself trimmed the public reads at Q25 with fastp, ran MiXCR and retained productive beta chains. Rows with one shared CDR3 protein collapse into an entry with the most common genes and DNA. Clone size and V and J calls follow TCRdb, not the original study. The sample yields 550,000 to 650,000 distinct CDR3 sequences; 14% were counted once. In total, the top ten clones hold around 14% of the sample.

The clonotype comes from a middle-aged woman with Graves' hyperthyroidism. Sequenced sample: blood. The chain joins TRBV4-2 to TRBJ2-7, with 10 bases aligning to TRBD2. The nucleotides read TGTGCCAGCAGCCACCCCGGACTAGCGGCGCAGCAGTACTTC. It is translated as CASSHPGLAAQQYF.